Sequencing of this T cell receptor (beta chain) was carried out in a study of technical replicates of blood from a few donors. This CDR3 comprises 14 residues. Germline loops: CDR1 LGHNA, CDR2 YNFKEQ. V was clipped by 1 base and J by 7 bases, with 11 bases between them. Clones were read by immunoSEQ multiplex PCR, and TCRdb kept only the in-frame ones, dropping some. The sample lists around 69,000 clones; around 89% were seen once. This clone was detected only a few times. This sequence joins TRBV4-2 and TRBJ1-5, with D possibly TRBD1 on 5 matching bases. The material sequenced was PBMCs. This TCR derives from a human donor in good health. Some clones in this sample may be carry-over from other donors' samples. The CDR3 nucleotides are TGTGCCAGCAGCCAAGGGGAGGGACGACAGCCCCAGCATTTT. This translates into CASSQGEGRQPQHF.